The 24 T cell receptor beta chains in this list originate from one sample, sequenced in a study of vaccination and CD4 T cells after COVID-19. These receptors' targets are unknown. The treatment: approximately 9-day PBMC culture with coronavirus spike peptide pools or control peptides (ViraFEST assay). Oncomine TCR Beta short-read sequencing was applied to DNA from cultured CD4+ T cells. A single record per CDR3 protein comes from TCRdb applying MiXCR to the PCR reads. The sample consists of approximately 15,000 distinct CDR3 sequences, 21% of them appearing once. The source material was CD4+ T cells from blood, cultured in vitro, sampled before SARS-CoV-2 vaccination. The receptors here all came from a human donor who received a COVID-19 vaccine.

In DNA form, the CDR3 reads TGTGCCAGCAGTTCTCAGACAGGGACCCGTTCACCCCTCCACTTT. Its translation is CASSSQTGTRSPLHF. The rearrangement uses TRBV6-5 and TRBJ1-6, with 7 bases identical to TRBD1. CDR1 MNHEY and CDR2 SVGAGI come from the germline V gene. This CDR3 has 15 amino acids. V shed 4 bases and J 9 bases; nucleotides not matched to a gene: 9.

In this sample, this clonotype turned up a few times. CDR3 coding DNA: TGTGCCAGCAGTGGCTTATGGACAGGGGGGGACTACGAGCAGTACTTC. This sequence encodes CASSGLWTGGDYEQYF. The rearrangement links TRBV25-1 to TRBJ2-7; TRBD1 agrees at 10 bases. Trimming took 4 bases from V and 3 from J; bases not matched to a gene: 9. Looked up from germline, CDR1 is MGHDK and CDR2 is SYGVNS. The CDR3 loop spans 16 amino acids.

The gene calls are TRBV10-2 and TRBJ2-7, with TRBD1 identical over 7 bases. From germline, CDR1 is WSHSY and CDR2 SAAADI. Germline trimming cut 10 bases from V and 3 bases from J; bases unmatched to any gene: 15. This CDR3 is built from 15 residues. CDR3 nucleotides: TGCGCCATCATGGACCGACAGGGTACGGTCTACGAGCAGTACTTC. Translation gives CAIMDRQGTVYEQYF.

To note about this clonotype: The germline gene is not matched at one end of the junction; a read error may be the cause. The CDR3 protein is CVSRQSISNQPQHF. Here the CDR3 DNA reads TGTGTCAGCCGACAGAGTATTAGCAATCAGCCCCAGCATTTT. The J gene is TRBJ1-5, the V gene TRBV6-1; tentative D call: TRBD1 (5 bases). Germline V CDR1 and CDR2: MNHNS, SASEGT. The CDR3 consists of 14 residues.

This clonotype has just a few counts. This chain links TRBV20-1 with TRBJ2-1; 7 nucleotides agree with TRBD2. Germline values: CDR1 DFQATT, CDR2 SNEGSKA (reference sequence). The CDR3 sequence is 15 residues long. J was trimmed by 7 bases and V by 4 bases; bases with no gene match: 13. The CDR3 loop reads CSATTGLPFDNEQFF. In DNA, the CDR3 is TGCAGTGCTACTACGGGACTACCCTTCGATAATGAGCAGTTCTTC.

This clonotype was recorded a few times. Written as DNA, the CDR3 is TGTGCCTGGAGTACGGACGGGAACACCGGGGAGCTGTTTTTT. Its translation: CAWSTDGNTGELFF. V and J are TRBV30 and TRBJ2-2; D gene ambiguous. The CDR3 has 14 amino acids. Germline values: CDR1 GTSNPN, CDR2 SVGIG (reference sequence). V lost 2 bases and J 1 base, leaving 8 bases between the germline ends.

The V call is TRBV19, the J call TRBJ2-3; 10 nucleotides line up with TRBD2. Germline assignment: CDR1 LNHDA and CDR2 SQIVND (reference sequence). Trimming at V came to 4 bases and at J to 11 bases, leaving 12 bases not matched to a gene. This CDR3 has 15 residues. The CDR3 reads CASSTSGLAFKGQYF. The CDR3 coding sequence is TGTGCCAGTAGTACCTCGGGACTAGCGTTCAAAGGGCAGTATTTT.

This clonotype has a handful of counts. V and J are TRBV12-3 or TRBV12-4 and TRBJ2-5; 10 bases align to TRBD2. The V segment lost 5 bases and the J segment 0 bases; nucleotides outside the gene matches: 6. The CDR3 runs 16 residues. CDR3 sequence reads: CASSQPLAGYQETQYF. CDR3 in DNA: TGTGCCAGCAGTCAACCACTAGCGGGGTACCAAGAGACCCAGTACTTC.

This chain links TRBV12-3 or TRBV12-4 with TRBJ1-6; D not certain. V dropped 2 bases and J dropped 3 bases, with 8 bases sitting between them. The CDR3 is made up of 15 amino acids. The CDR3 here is CASSLSSLYNSPLHF. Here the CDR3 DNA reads TGTGCCAGCAGTTTATCAAGCCTCTATAATTCACCCCTCCACTTT.

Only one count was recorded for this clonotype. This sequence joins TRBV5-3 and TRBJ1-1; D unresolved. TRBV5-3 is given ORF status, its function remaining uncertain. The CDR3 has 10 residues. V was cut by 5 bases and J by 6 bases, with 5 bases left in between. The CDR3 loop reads CARRTAEAFF. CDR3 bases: TGTGCCAGAAGGACGGCTGAAGCTTTCTTT.

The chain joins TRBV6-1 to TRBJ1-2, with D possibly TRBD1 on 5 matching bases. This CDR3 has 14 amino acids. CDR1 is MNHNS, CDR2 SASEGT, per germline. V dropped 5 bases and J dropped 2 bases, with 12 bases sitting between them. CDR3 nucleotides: TGTGCCAGCAGTCCTCAGGGAAGGAACTATGGCTACACCTTC. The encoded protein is CASSPQGRNYGYTF.

CDR3 protein: CASSQGQGTQPQHF. In DNA, the CDR3 is TGTGCCAGCTCACAGGGACAGGGGACTCAGCCCCAGCATTTT. V gene TRBV18 combines with J gene TRBJ1-5; 10 bases are a match to TRBD1. The CDR3 totals 14 residues. V lost 4 bases and J lost 6; bases outside the gene matches: 3. CDR1 and CDR2 from the germline V gene are KGHSH and LQKENI.

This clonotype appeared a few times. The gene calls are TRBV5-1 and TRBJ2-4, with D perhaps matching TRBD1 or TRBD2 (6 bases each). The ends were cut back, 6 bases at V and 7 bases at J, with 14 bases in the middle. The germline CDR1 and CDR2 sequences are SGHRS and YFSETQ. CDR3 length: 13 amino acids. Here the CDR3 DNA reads TGCGCCAGCACTCCCCAAGGGGGGAACATTCAGTACTTC. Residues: CASTPQGGNIQYF.

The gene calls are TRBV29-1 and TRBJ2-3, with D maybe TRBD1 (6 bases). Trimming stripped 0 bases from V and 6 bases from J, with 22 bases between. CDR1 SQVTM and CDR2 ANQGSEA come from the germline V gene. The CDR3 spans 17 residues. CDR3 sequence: CSVEDPRDNLSRDTQYF. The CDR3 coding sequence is TGCAGCGTTGAAGATCCTCGGGACAACCTCTCGCGGGATACGCAGTATTTT.

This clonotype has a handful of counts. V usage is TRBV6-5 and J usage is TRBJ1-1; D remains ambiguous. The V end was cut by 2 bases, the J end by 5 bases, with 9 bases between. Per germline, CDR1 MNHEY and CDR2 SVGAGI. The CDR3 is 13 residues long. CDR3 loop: CASSYPGGTEAFF. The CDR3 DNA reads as TGTGCCAGCAGTTACCCGGGTGGAACTGAAGCTTTCTTT.

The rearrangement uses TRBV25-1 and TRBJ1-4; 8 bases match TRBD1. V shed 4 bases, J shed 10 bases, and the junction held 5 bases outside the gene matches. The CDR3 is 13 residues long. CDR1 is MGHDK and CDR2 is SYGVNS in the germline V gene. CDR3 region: CASSGPGTGKLFF. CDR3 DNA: TGTGCCAGCAGTGGCCCTGGGACAGGAAAACTGTTTTTT.

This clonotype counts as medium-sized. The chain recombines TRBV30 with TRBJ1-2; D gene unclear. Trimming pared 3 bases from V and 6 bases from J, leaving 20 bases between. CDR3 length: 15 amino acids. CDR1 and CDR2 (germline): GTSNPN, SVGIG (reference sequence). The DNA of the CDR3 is TGTGCCTGGAGCCAAATTACCGGGTCCCGGGATGGCTACACCTTC. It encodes CAWSQITGSRDGYTF.

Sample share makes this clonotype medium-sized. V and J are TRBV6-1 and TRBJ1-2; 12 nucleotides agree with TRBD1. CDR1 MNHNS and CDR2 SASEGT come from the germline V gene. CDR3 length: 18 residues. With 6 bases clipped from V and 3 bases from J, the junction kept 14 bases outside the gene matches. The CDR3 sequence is CASSFTGTGGSGDYGYTF. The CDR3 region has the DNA TGTGCCAGCAGCTTCACCGGGACAGGGGGCTCGGGGGACTATGGCTACACCTTC.

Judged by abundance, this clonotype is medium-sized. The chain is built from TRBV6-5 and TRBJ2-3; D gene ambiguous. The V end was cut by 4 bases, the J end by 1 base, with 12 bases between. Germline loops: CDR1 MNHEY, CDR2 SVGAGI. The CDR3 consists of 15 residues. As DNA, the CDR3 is TGTGCCAGCAGTTCCCTTAAGGTGGGCACAGATACGCAGTATTTT. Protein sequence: CASSSLKVGTDTQYF.

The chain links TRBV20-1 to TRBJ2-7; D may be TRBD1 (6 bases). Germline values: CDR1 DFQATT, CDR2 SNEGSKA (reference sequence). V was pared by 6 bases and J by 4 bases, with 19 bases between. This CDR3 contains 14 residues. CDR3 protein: CSAWKQGSFYEQYF. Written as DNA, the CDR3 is TGCAGTGCCTGGAAACAGGGAAGTTTTTACGAGCAGTACTTC.

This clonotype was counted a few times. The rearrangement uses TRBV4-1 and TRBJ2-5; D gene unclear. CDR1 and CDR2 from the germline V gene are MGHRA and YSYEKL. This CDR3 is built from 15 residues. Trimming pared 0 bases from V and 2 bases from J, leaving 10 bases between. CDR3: CASSQEPGRQETQYF. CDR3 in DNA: TGCGCCAGCAGCCAAGAGCCAGGCCGTCAAGAGACCCAGTACTTC.

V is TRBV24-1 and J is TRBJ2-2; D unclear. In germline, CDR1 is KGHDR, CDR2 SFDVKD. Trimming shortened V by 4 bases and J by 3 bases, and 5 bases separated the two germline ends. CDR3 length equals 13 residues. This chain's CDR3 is CATSDGYTGELFF. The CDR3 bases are TGTGCCACCAGTGACGGGTACACCGGGGAGCTGTTTTTT.

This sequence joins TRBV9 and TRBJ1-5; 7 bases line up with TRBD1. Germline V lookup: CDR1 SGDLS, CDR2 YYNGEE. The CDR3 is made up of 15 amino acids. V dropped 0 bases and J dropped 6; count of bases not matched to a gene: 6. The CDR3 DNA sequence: TGTGCCAGCAGCGTAGATGGCAGGGGGGGTCAGCCCCAGCATTTT. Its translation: CASSVDGRGGQPQHF.

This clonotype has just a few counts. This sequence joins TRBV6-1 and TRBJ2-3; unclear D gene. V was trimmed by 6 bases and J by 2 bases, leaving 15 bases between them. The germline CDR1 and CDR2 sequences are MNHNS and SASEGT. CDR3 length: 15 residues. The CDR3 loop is CASRRTLSDTDTQYF. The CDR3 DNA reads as TGTGCCAGCAGAAGGACGCTTTCTGACACAGATACGCAGTATTTT.